This T cell receptor beta chain was retrieved from a study of blood T cell repertoires in COVID-19. Per the authors' pipeline: Nucleated cell counts were estimated from reference gene primer amplification. Here immunoSEQ multiplex PCR was the method, and the copy in TCRdb shows in-frame clones only, minus some. The DNA was the basis for D and trimming; V, J and clone size are from that table. The table has 390,000 or so clones, over 75% seen once. This CDR3 spans 14 amino acids. Germline loops: CDR1 SNHLY, CDR2 FYNNEI. Trimming cost V 8 bases and J 5 bases, with 18 bases left between them. The V gene is TRBV2, the J gene TRBJ1-1; a weak D match, TRBD1 (6 bases). Material for sequencing was PBMCs or T cells enriched from blood (not recorded which). The clonotype comes from a man between 18 and 35 years old who had recovered from COVID-19. CDR3 bases: TGTGCCAGCTCTAGGGGGGGGCGAAGAACTGAAGCTTTCTTT. It encodes CASSRGGRRTEAFF.